This T cell receptor (beta chain) was found in a study of shared clonotypes between healthy human individuals. In the case of this clone: Its matching antigen is unknown.

The study's findings and limits: Around 5.4% of naive CD4 clonotypes were common to a handful of donors.

The CDR3 runs to 14 residues. Trimming cost V 2 bases and J 4 bases, with 9 bases left between them. Germline-derived CDR1 and CDR2 are MNHNY and SVGAGI (reference sequence). TCRdb's copy holds only in-frame clones and misses some; the assay was immunoSEQ multiplex PCR. The sample gives some 2,500,000 clones, 85% to 95% of which show up once; approximately 0.4% is in the top ten. The sample consisted of naive CD4+ T cells from PBMCs. Subset described: CD45RA+ positively selected. The chain has TRBV6-6 and TRBJ1-5, with unresolved D. The TCR originated in a man aged 18 to 30 in good health. Some clones in this sample may be carry-over from other donors' samples. The CDR3 DNA is TGTGCCAGCAGTTACGCGGGCCCAAATCAGCCCCAGCATTTT. Amino acid sequence: CASSYAGPNQPQHF.